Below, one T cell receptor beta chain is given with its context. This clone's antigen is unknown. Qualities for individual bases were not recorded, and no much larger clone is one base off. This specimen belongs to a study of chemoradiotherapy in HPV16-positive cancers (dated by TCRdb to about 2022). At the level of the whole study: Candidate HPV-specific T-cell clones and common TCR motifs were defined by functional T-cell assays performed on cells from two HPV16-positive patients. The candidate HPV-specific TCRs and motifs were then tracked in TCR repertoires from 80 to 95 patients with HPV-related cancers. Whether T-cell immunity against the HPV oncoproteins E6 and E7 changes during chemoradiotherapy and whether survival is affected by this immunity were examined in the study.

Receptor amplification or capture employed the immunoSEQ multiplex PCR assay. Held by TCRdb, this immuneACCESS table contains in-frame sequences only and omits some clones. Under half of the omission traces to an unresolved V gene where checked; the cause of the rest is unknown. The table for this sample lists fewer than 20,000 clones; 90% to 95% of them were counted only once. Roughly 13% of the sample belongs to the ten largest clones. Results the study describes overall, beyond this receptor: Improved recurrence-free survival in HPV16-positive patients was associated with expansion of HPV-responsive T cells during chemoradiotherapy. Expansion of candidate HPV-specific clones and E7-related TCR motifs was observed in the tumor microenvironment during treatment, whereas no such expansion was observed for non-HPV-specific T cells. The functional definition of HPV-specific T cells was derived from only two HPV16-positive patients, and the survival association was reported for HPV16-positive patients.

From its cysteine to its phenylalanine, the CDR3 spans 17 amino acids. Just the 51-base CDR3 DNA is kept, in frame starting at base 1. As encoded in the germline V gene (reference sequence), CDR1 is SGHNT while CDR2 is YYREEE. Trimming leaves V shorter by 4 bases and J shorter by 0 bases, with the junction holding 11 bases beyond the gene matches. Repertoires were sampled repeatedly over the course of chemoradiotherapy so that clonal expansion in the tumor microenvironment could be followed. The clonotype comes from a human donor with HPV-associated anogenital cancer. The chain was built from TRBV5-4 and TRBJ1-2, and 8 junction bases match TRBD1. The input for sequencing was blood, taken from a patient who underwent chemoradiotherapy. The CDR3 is CASSVSGGALSNYGYTF. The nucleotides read TGTGCCAGCAGCGTCTCAGGGGGCGCATTGTCTAACTATGGCTACACCTTC.